The 23 T cell receptor beta chains below were found in one sample sequenced in a study of blood T cell repertoires in COVID-19. Assay: immunoSEQ multiplex PCR; the TCRdb copy retains only in-frame clones and omits some. The table includes about 64,000 clones, 88% detected once. The sequencing sample was made of peripheral blood. Source of these receptors: a woman aged 60 to 75 with COVID-19, enrolled during active disease.

The CDR3 DNA reads TGTGCCAGCAGCTCGGACAGAACTAGCACAGATACGCAGTATTTT. Protein: CASSSDRTSTDTQYF. The chain uses TRBV7-7 and TRBJ2-3; tentative D call: TRBD1 (6 bases). This CDR3 is 15 amino acids long. Germline loops: CDR1 SSHAT, CDR2 FNYEAQ (reference sequence). V shed 4 bases and J shed 0 bases, with 11 bases lying between them.

The chain recombines TRBV11-2 with TRBJ2-7; 11 bases align to TRBD2. In germline, CDR1 is SGHAT, CDR2 FQNNGV. The V gene end was trimmed by 5 bases and the J gene end by 2 bases; junction bases not matched to a gene: 5. CDR3 size: 15 residues. The CDR3 coding sequence is TGTGCCAGCAGCCAACTAGCGGGAGTAGCCTACGAGCAGTACTTC. This sequence encodes CASSQLAGVAYEQYF.

The chain is built from TRBV5-6 and TRBJ1-2; maybe TRBD1 (6 bases). This CDR3 has 14 residues. Germline CDR1 is SGHDT and CDR2 is YYEEEE. Trimming pared 5 bases from V and 0 bases from J, leaving 11 bases between. The CDR3 sequence is CASRIQGANYGYTF. The DNA of the CDR3 is TGTGCCAGCAGAATACAGGGTGCTAACTATGGCTACACCTTC.

V gene TRBV4-2 combines with J gene TRBJ1-5, with D perhaps matching TRBD1 (6 bases). This CDR3 comprises 15 residues. The V end lost 2 bases, the J end lost 7 bases, and 15 bases lay between the germline ends. Looked up from germline, CDR1 is LGHNA and CDR2 is YNFKEQ. The CDR3 DNA follows: TGTGCCAGCAGCCAATCTCGAGGGGGGGAGCAGCCCCAGCATTTT. As protein: CASSQSRGGEQPQHF.

The V call is TRBV6-1, the J call TRBJ2-5; no firm D call. Germline CDR1 and CDR2: MNHNS and SASEGT. V gave up 2 bases and J gave up 1 base, with 5 bases separating them. CDR3 length: 13 residues. CDR3 protein: CASSENTQETQYF. CDR3 nucleotides: TGTGCCAGCAGTGAAAACACCCAAGAGACCCAGTACTTC.

The rearrangement joins TRBV6-5 to TRBJ1-5; maybe TRBD1 (6 bases). CDR1 and CDR2 from the germline V gene are MNHEY and SVGAGI. CDR3 length: 13 amino acids. The V end was cut by 5 bases, the J end by 6 bases, with 11 bases between. The CDR3 here is CASSPRDTQPQHF. CDR3 DNA sequence: TGTGCCAGCAGTCCCCGGGACACTCAGCCCCAGCATTTT.

Remarks on this clone: Other DNA variants within this sample encode the same CDR3. This chain joins TRBV18 and TRBJ2-5; TRBD1 matches at 7 bases. This CDR3 is 13 amino acids long. Germline assignment: CDR1 KGHSH and CDR2 LQKENI. Germline trimming cut 6 bases from V and 2 bases from J; bases unmatched to any gene: 3. CDR3 loop: CASSRGQQETQYF. CDR3 DNA: TGTGCCAGCTCCCGGGGACAGCAAGAGACCCAGTACTTC.

The chain links TRBV29-1 to TRBJ1-1; 7 nucleotides align to TRBD1. J was trimmed by 1 base and V by 4 bases; bases with no gene match: 3. Germline assignment: CDR1 SQVTM and CDR2 ANQGSEA. The CDR3 is 13 residues long. The CDR3 DNA reads TGCAGCGTTGTGGGACAGCCGAACACTGAAGCTTTCTTT. Translation: CSVVGQPNTEAFF.

The chain is built from TRBV28 and TRBJ2-7; 10 positions match TRBD2. The CDR3 length is 15 residues. Germline V CDR1 and CDR2: MDHEN, SYDVKM. With V trimmed by 6 bases and J by 6 bases, 11 bases remained unmatched. CDR3 loop: CASSPSRAGGFEQYF. The CDR3 DNA sequence: TGTGCCAGCAGCCCTAGTCGAGCGGGAGGGTTCGAGCAGTACTTC.

The chain links TRBV3-1 (or the pseudogene TRBV3-2) to TRBJ2-1; TRBD2 agrees at 9 bases. Germline V lookup: CDR1 LGHDT, CDR2 YNNKEL (reference sequence). V was pared by 2 bases and J by 6 bases, with 5 bases of the junction left unmatched. The CDR3 has 15 amino acids. The chain's CDR3 is CASSQTRGGGNEQFF. DNA for the CDR3: TGTGCCAGCAGCCAAACACGCGGGGGGGGCAATGAGCAGTTCTTC.

In its sample, this clone was seen once. CDR3 residues: CASGLGGGLQDEQYF. The CDR3 coding sequence is TGTGCCAGCGGCCTTGGGGGGGGCCTCCAGGACGAGCAGTACTTC. The chain has TRBV7-9 and TRBJ2-7; the D gene is possibly TRBD2 (7 bases). Trimming removed 8 bases at V and 5 bases at J, with 22 bases between. The germline V gene encodes CDR1 SEHNR and CDR2 FQNEAQ (reference sequence). The CDR3 is 15 amino acids.

The chain has TRBV7-9 and TRBJ1-3, with TRBD1 identical over 11 bases. V lost 5 bases, J lost 4 bases, and 4 bases stayed unmatched. The CDR3 is 15 residues long. The germline V gene has CDR1 SEHNR and CDR2 FQNEAQ (reference sequence). In nucleotides, the CDR3 is TGTGCCAGCAGCCTGGGACAGGGGGACGGAAACACCATATATTTT. This encodes CASSLGQGDGNTIYF.

This sequence joins TRBV11-2 and TRBJ1-2; TRBD1 matches 9 bases. The CDR3 loop spans 12 amino acids. CDR1 is SGHAT and CDR2 is FQNNGV in the germline V gene. The V segment lost 6 bases and the J segment 8 bases; nucleotides outside the gene matches: 4. In DNA form, the CDR3 reads TGTGCCAGCAGGAGGACAGGGGAAGGCTACACCTTC. Protein sequence: CASRRTGEGYTF. Complete variable domain (other parts from reference TRBV11-2 and TRBJ1-2): EAGVAQSPRYKIIEKRQSVAFWCNPISGHATLYWYQQILGQGPKLLIQFQNNGVVDDSQLPKDRFSAERLKGVDSTLKIQPAKLEDSAVYLCASRRTGEGYTFGSGTRLTVV.

The chain carries TRBV19 and TRBJ2-5, with 10 bases aligning to TRBD1. J gave up 7 bases and V 6 bases, and 8 bases lay outside the gene matches. The germline CDR1 and CDR2 sequences are LNHDA and SQIVND (reference sequence). This CDR3 is built from 14 residues. CDR3 residues: CASRLTGGGGTQYF. The CDR3 nucleotides are TGTGCCAGTAGACTGACAGGGGGCGGGGGGACCCAGTACTTC.

The J gene is TRBJ2-1, the V gene TRBV6-6; no clear D gene. Between the trimmed V and J ends, which lost 3 bases and 5 bases, there was a span of 14 bases. CDR1 is MNHNY and CDR2 is SVGAGI in the germline V gene (reference sequence). This CDR3 spans 15 amino acids. CDR3 loop: CASSYGREYHNEQFF. The DNA of the CDR3 is TGTGCCAGCAGTTATGGGCGAGAATATCACAATGAGCAGTTCTTC.

The chain employs TRBV5-1 and TRBJ1-2, with 9 positions matching TRBD1. Germline assignment: CDR1 SGHRS and CDR2 YFSETQ. With 1 base clipped from V and 7 bases from J, the junction kept 5 bases outside the gene matches. The CDR3 runs to 14 residues. This chain's CDR3 is CASSLLGTGSGYTF. DNA of the CDR3: TGCGCCAGCAGCTTGCTCGGGACAGGGTCTGGCTACACCTTC.

This clone appeared once. CDR3 amino acids: CASSFSTSGAYEQYF. The CDR3 nucleotides read TGCGCCAGCAGCTTTAGCACTAGCGGAGCCTACGAGCAGTACTTC. This sequence joins TRBV5-1 and TRBJ2-7; 8 bases are a match to TRBD2. With 2 bases clipped from V and 2 bases from J, the junction kept 6 bases outside the gene matches. CDR1 and CDR2 from the germline V gene are SGHRS and YFSETQ. The CDR3 is made up of 15 amino acids.

A few counts support this clone. The genes are TRBV5-4 and TRBJ1-2; a weak D match, TRBD1 (5 bases). The ends were cut back, 2 bases at V and 6 bases at J, with 11 bases in the middle. The CDR3 extends over 13 amino acids. In germline, CDR1 is SGHNT, CDR2 YYREEE (reference sequence). The CDR3 spells CASSFSQGNGYTF. The CDR3 coding sequence is TGTGCCAGCAGCTTCTCCCAGGGAAATGGCTACACCTTC.

This clone has just one count. This chain joins TRBV10-1 and TRBJ2-2; 8 bases are shared with TRBD1. This CDR3 comprises 13 residues. The V gene's germline CDR1 is WNHNN and CDR2 SYGVQD (reference sequence). V shed 9 bases and J 3 bases; nucleotides not matched to a gene: 3. As DNA, the CDR3 is TGCGCCAGTAGACAGGGGCACACCGGGGAGCTGTTTTTT. This translates into CASRQGHTGELFF.

J is TRBJ2-1 and V is TRBV4-2, with 15 bases fitting TRBD2. CDR1 is LGHNA and CDR2 is YNFKEQ in the germline V gene. V was clipped by 4 bases and J by 8 bases; unmatched bases: 3. The CDR3 has 15 amino acids. The CDR3 region has the DNA TGTGCCAGCAGCCTAGGACTAGCGGGGGGGCATGAGCAGTTCTTC. Protein product: CASSLGLAGGHEQFF.

This chain joins TRBV6-2 or TRBV6-3 and TRBJ1-4; D possibly corresponds to TRBD1 (6 bases). CDR3 length: 14 amino acids. The germline CDR1 and CDR2 sequences are MNHEY and SVGEGT. V was shortened by 2 bases and J by 7 bases, with 11 bases between the two germline ends. The CDR3 here is CASSYPGEAEKLFF. CDR3 DNA: TGTGCCAGCAGTTACCCAGGGGAAGCTGAAAAACTGTTTTTT.

This chain connects TRBV27 to TRBJ1-1; D is perhaps TRBD1 (5 bases). The germline V gene has CDR1 MNHEY and CDR2 SMNVEV (reference sequence). CDR3 length equals 13 residues. Trimming took off 6 bases at V and 5 bases at J, with 13 bases between the two ends. CDR3 coding DNA: TGTGCCAGCAGCCCCGGGGGTCAAACTGAAGCTTTCTTT. Amino acids: CASSPGGQTEAFF.

The V call is TRBV19, the J call TRBJ1-1; D gene uncertain. V lost 3 bases and J lost 8, with 13 bases in between. The CDR3 sequence is 13 residues long. Germline V gene lookup returns CDR1 LNHDA and CDR2 SQIVND (reference sequence). DNA for the CDR3: TGTGCCAGTAGTATTAAATGGGCCAGGGAAGCTTTCTTT. It translates to CASSIKWAREAFF.